The subject of this entry is one T cell receptor (beta chain). What it binds is not known. This entry comes from a study of cytotoxic CD8 clonotypes in ibrutinib-treated CLL. Study overall: Some 25 partial and 2 complete responses; at median roughly 68 months, approximately 14 remitted, roughly twelve progressed.

Findings and limits, study-wide: On treatment, the uncommon public clonotypes contracted or remained stable.

The CDR3 totals 16 residues. Germline V gives CDR1 KGHSH, CDR2 LQKENI. Trimming removed 3 bases from V and 2 bases from J; junction bases left unmatched: 10. Some clones are missing from TCRdb's copy, which holds only in-frame ones; the method was immunoSEQ multiplex PCR. The profile shows hundreds of thousands of clones, 65% to 80% of them singletons. This TCR came from a human donor with chronic lymphocytic leukemia. The source material was PBMCs, sampled after 12 months of ibrutinib treatment. The rearrangement links TRBV18 to TRBJ2-7; 7 bases map to TRBD1. CDR3 residues: CASSPRQGLQTYEQYF. DNA for the CDR3: TGTGCCAGCTCACCGCGACAGGGCTTACAAACCTACGAGCAGTACTTC.